Reported below is one T cell receptor beta chain. Each diagnosis drew on symptoms, thyroxine, TRAb, thyroid ultrasound and orbital computed tomography findings. The data are from a study of T cells in Graves' hyperthyroidism and ophthalmopathy. CDR3 length: 13 amino acids. Germline loops: CDR1 SGDLS, CDR2 YYNGEE. V shed 3 bases and J shed 8 bases, with 12 bases lying between them. It was RNA transcripts that yielded the amplified TCR beta CDR3 regions. The TCR CDR3 was amplified in a first-round RT-PCR using the HTBI primer set. MiXCR, run by TCRdb on the multiplex PCR reads, gives a single entry per CDR3 protein. The data hold 350,000 to 450,000 distinct CDR3 sequences, with about an eighth observed a single time.

The V and J genes are TRBV9 and TRBJ1-3, with a weak D call TRBD1 (6 bases). This TCR derives from a man in his fifties or sixties with Graves' ophthalmopathy. The sequenced material came from blood. CDR3 in DNA: TGTGCCAGCAGCGCGACACAGGGCTACACCATATATTTT. This codes for CASSATQGYTIYF.